One sample yielded the 27 T cell receptor beta chains listed below, sequenced in a study of shared clonotypes between healthy human individuals. This table comes from immunoSEQ multiplex PCR, and its TCRdb copy is limited to in-frame clones, with some not included. This table has more than 1.2 million clones, 98% to 99% appearing once. The specimen was naive CD4+ T cells sorted from blood. Subset meaning: CD45RA+ positively selected. The receptors derive from a man between 25 and 39 years old in good health.

This clone was detected only once. V gene TRBV7-2 combines with J gene TRBJ2-5; TRBD1 agrees at 9 bases. Germline CDR1 and CDR2: SGHTA and FQGNSA. This CDR3 is 15 amino acids long. V gave up 6 bases and J gave up 3 bases; unmatched junction bases: 8. CDR3 sequence reads: CASRQGARWEETQYF. DNA for the CDR3: TGTGCCAGCAGACAGGGGGCGCGGTGGGAAGAGACCCAGTACTTC.

This sequence joins TRBV28 and TRBJ2-1; 14 bases map to TRBD2. The CDR3 is 18 residues long. Germline V gene data show CDR1 as MDHEN and CDR2 as SYDVKM. Losses at the gene ends were 6 bases for V and 6 bases for J; bases not matched to a gene: 13. The CDR3 protein is CASRVFQGLAGAGNEQFF. For the CDR3, the DNA is TGTGCCAGCAGAGTTTTCCAGGGACTAGCGGGAGCTGGCAATGAGCAGTTCTTC.

This sequence joins TRBV19 and TRBJ2-7; D may be TRBD1 (6 bases). Between the trimmed V and J ends, which lost 6 bases and 0 bases, there was a span of 12 bases. Germline V gene sequence: CDR1 LNHDA, CDR2 SQIVND (reference sequence). CDR3 length: 14 residues. The CDR3: CASSGQKSSYEQYF. Written as DNA, the CDR3 is TGTGCCAGTAGCGGACAGAAGAGCTCCTACGAGCAGTACTTC.

The V gene is TRBV6-6, the J gene TRBJ1-2; unclear D gene. This CDR3 contains 16 residues. Germline-derived CDR1 and CDR2 are MNHNY and SVGAGI (reference sequence). The V end lost 4 bases, the J end lost 1 base, and 16 bases lay between the germline ends. The CDR3 loop reads CASSSADVSINYGYTF. In DNA, the CDR3 is TGTGCCAGCAGTTCAGCGGACGTTAGTATTAACTATGGCTACACCTTC.

This clone was found once. The rearrangement joins TRBV6-5 to TRBJ2-5, with 7 positions matching TRBD2. This CDR3 is built from 16 residues. The germline V gene encodes CDR1 MNHEY and CDR2 SVGAGI. V shed 0 bases and J 5 bases; nucleotides not matched to a gene: 9. CDR3: CASSYSPSGKRETQYF. CDR3 DNA sequence: TGTGCCAGCAGTTACTCTCCTAGCGGCAAAAGGGAGACCCAGTACTTC.

The J gene is TRBJ2-1, the V gene TRBV4-3; no clear D gene. Germline CDR1 LGHNA, CDR2 YSLEER. V shed 3 bases and J shed 6 bases, with 15 bases lying between them. The CDR3 covers 15 residues. CDR3 sequence: CASSHYGRRGNEQFF. CDR3 nucleotides: TGCGCCAGCAGCCATTACGGGCGTAGAGGCAATGAGCAGTTCTTC.

This chain's CDR3 is CSVAESSYEQYF. The CDR3 DNA reads TGCAGCGTCGCAGAGAGCTCCTACGAGCAGTACTTC. The chain links TRBV29-1 to TRBJ2-7; the D is unclear. The CDR3 runs 12 residues. The V end lost 6 bases, the J end lost 0 bases, and 9 bases lay between the germline ends. Per the germline V gene, CDR1 is SQVTM and CDR2 is ANQGSEA.

The chain recombines TRBV2 with TRBJ2-5; D remains ambiguous. The CDR3 consists of 12 residues. Germline CDR1 is SNHLY and CDR2 is FYNNEI. V gave up 11 bases and J gave up 2 bases, with 12 bases separating them. CDR3 amino acids: CAGSTVQETQYF. The CDR3 coding sequence is TGTGCCGGGTCTACTGTACAAGAGACCCAGTACTTC. Full variable domain (rest looked up from reference TRBV2 and TRBJ2-5): EPEVTQTPSHQVTQMGQEVILRCVPISNHLYFYWYRQILGQKVEFLVSFYNNEISEKSEIFDDQFSVERPDGSNFTLKIRSTKLEDSAMYFCAGSTVQETQYFGPGTRLLVL.

This chain joins TRBV29-1 and TRBJ2-1, with a possible D match to TRBD2 (5 bases). Germline V gene data show CDR1 as SQVTM and CDR2 as ANQGSEA. The CDR3 sequence is 14 residues long. V lost 6 bases and J 1 base, leaving 13 bases between the germline ends. DNA for the CDR3: TGCAGCGTGGAGGTCCGGGGTTCCTACAATGAGCAGTTCTTC. Its protein product is CSVEVRGSYNEQFF.

This chain uses TRBV27 with TRBJ2-3, with 10 bases matching TRBD2. CDR3 length: 14 residues. V lost 5 bases, J lost 9 bases, and 8 bases stayed unmatched. The germline gives CDR1 MNHEY, CDR2 SMNVEV (reference sequence). CDR3 residues: CASSQTSGIGTQYF. In DNA form, the CDR3 reads TGTGCCAGCAGTCAAACTAGCGGGATAGGGACGCAGTATTTT.

The CDR3 reads CASSGRAGGYYNEQFF. The CDR3, as DNA: TGCGCCAGCAGCGGAAGAGCGGGAGGTTACTACAATGAGCAGTTCTTC. V usage is TRBV5-1 and J usage is TRBJ2-1, with 9 nucleotides matching TRBD2. The CDR3 contains 16 residues. V shed 4 bases and J 3 bases; nucleotides not matched to a gene: 8. From germline, CDR1 is SGHRS and CDR2 YFSETQ.

The chain has TRBV29-1 and TRBJ2-3; 8 nucleotides line up with TRBD1. The V gene end was trimmed by 7 bases and the J gene end by 2 bases; junction bases not matched to a gene: 11. This CDR3 has 15 residues. Germline CDR1 is SQVTM and CDR2 is ANQGSEA. The CDR3 sequence is CSGLRQGNPTDTQYF. CDR3 DNA: TGCAGCGGGCTCAGACAGGGGAACCCCACAGATACGCAGTATTTT.

This chain uses TRBV18 with TRBJ1-3; D is undetermined. This CDR3 is built from 15 residues. The V gene's germline CDR1 is KGHSH and CDR2 LQKENI. Trimming cost V 3 bases and J 4 bases, with 13 bases left between them. CDR3 nucleotide sequence: TGTGCCAGCTCACCGACTGACTTTGGAGGAAACACCATATATTTT. Translating gives CASSPTDFGGNTIYF.

The chain employs TRBV30 and TRBJ2-1, with D uncertain. The CDR3 is 12 amino acids. The germline V and J ends were trimmed by 3 bases and 5 bases, with 8 bases remaining between them. Germline assignment: CDR1 GTSNPN and CDR2 SVGIG (reference sequence). The CDR3, as DNA: TGTGCCTGGAGCCTGGAAGACAATGAGCAGTTCTTC. Protein product: CAWSLEDNEQFF.

This chain joins TRBV15 and TRBJ1-1; a possible D gene is TRBD1 (6 bases). The CDR3 sequence is 14 residues long. Trimming removed 0 bases from V and 10 bases from J, with 15 bases in between. Germline CDR1 reads LNHNV; CDR2 reads YYDKDF (reference sequence). CDR3 nucleotides: TGTGCCACCAGCAGAGATGGAACACGGGGGCTAGCTTTCTTT. Translated: CATSRDGTRGLAFF.

V gene TRBV10-3 combines with J gene TRBJ2-7; TRBD2 matches 13 bases. CDR1 and CDR2 (germline): ENHRY, SYGVKD. Trimming removed 5 bases from V and 4 bases from J; junction bases left unmatched: 5. The CDR3 has 15 amino acids. The DNA of the CDR3 is TGTGCCATCAGTTGGACTAGCGGGAGTGCATACGAGCAGTACTTC. This codes for CAISWTSGSAYEQYF.

V usage is TRBV19 and J usage is TRBJ2-7; TRBD2 might be the D (6 bases). The CDR3 runs to 14 residues. Germline V CDR1 and CDR2: LNHDA, SQIVND (reference sequence). The V gene lost 5 bases and the J gene lost 2 bases, with 13 bases spanning the gap. The CDR3 nucleotides are TGTGCCAGTAGTCCCGGCGGGATTCCCTACGAGCAGTACTTC. Translation: CASSPGGIPYEQYF.

This chain uses TRBV6-6 with TRBJ1-2; TRBD1 might be the D (5 bases). This CDR3 is 12 amino acids long. The V end lost 11 bases, the J end lost 8 bases, and 18 bases lay between the germline ends. The germline V gene has CDR1 MNHNY and CDR2 SVGAGI (reference sequence). The DNA of the CDR3 is TGTGCCGTCGCGCGGGGCGCGGAAGGCTACACCTTC. This translates into CAVARGAEGYTF.

The V gene is TRBV2, the J gene TRBJ2-3, with D maybe TRBD1 (6 bases). V was trimmed by 2 bases and J by 1 base, leaving 10 bases between them. CDR3 length: 15 residues. Germline assignment: CDR1 SNHLY and CDR2 FYNNEI. DNA of the CDR3: TGTGCCAGCAGTGAACTACAGGGTGGCACAGATACGCAGTATTTT. Its translation: CASSELQGGTDTQYF.

This clone was recorded once. Other DNA sequences in the sample encode the same CDR3. The rearrangement links TRBV25-1 to TRBJ1-2, with D possibly being TRBD1 (5 bases). CDR1 is MGHDK and CDR2 is SYGVNS in the germline V gene. CDR3 length: 14 residues. V lost 3 bases and J 1 base, leaving 9 bases between the germline ends. The DNA for the CDR3 is TGTGCCAGCAGTGAGTGGGGCAGTAACTATGGCTACACCTTC. Its protein product is CASSEWGSNYGYTF.

The chain carries TRBV10-3 and TRBJ2-5; D not certain. This CDR3 is built from 12 residues. Germline V gene data show CDR1 as ENHRY and CDR2 as SYGVKD. The germline V and J ends were trimmed by 4 bases and 0 bases, with 3 bases remaining between them. The CDR3 nucleotides read TGTGCCATCAGTGGCTACCAAGAGACCCAGTACTTC. Encoded protein: CAISGYQETQYF.

Worth noting for this clone: Other DNA sequences of this sample code for an identical CDR3. The chain couples TRBV7-9 to TRBJ1-1, with a tentative D call TRBD1 (5 bases). Germline V gives CDR1 SEHNR, CDR2 FQNEAQ (reference sequence). This CDR3 contains 15 residues. Trimming cost V 1 base and J 1 base, with 10 bases left between them. This CDR3 is CASSLGGQGNTEAFF. CDR3 nucleotide sequence: TGTGCCAGCAGCTTAGGAGGTCAGGGGAACACTGAAGCTTTCTTT.

This chain joins TRBV19 and TRBJ1-4; 7 bases are a match to TRBD1. The length of the CDR3 is 14 residues. Losses at the gene ends were 10 bases for V and 6 bases for J; bases not matched to a gene: 11. Germline CDR1 is LNHDA and CDR2 is SQIVND (reference sequence). The CDR3 nucleotides read TGTGCCACCCGGAAGGGGGCGATCGATGAAAAACTGTTTTTT. Protein sequence: CATRKGAIDEKLFF.

The chain uses TRBV11-2 and TRBJ2-3; perhaps TRBD2 as D (5 bases). Trimming took off 2 bases at V and 6 bases at J, with 12 bases between the two ends. The CDR3 loop spans 14 amino acids. The germline gives CDR1 SGHAT, CDR2 FQNNGV. CDR3 protein: CASSLSGRADTQYF. The CDR3 DNA reads TGTGCCAGCAGCTTAAGCGGAAGGGCCGATACGCAGTATTTT.

The rearrangement joins TRBV19 to TRBJ2-7; 8 bases align to TRBD2. Germline CDR1 and CDR2: LNHDA and SQIVND (reference sequence). The CDR3 spans 15 residues. Germline trimming cut 3 bases from V and 2 bases from J; bases unmatched to any gene: 6. CDR3 protein: CASSMVSGDPYEQYF. CDR3 bases: TGTGCCAGTAGTATGGTTAGCGGGGATCCCTACGAGCAGTACTTC.

On this clone itself: The same CDR3 is also encoded by other DNA sequences in this sample. The CDR3 sequence: CASSLDRLSYEQYF. CDR3 in DNA: TGCGCCAGCAGCCTCGACAGGCTATCCTACGAGCAGTACTTC. J is TRBJ2-7 and V is TRBV5-1; D is possibly TRBD1 (6 bases). The germline V and J ends were trimmed by 4 bases and 1 base, with 12 bases remaining between them. CDR3 size: 14 residues. The germline gives CDR1 SGHRS, CDR2 YFSETQ. Looking up the rest from reference TRBV5-1 and TRBJ2-7 gives the full variable domain: KAGVTQTPRYLIKTRGQQVTLSCSPISGHRSVSWYQQTPGQGLQFLFEYFSETQRNKGNFPGRFSGRQFSNSRSEMNVSTLELGDSALYLCASSLDRLSYEQYFGPGTRLTVT.

This sequence joins TRBV28 and TRBJ1-1; TRBD1 matches 7 bases. The CDR3 extends over 15 amino acids. CDR1 is MDHEN, CDR2 SYDVKM, per germline. V shed 4 bases, J shed 6 bases, and the junction held 11 bases outside the gene matches. The DNA for the CDR3 is TGTGCCAGCAGTTCCCCTCTGACAGGGAGGTCTGAAGCTTTCTTT. This gives the protein CASSSPLTGRSEAFF.